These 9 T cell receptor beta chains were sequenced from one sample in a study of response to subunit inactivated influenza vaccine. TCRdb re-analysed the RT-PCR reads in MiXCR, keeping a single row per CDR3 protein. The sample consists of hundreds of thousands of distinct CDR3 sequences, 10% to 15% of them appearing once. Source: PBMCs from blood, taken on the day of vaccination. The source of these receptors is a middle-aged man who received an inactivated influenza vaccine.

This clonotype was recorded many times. CDR3 in amino acids: CATSDGTASYNEQFF. In DNA form, the CDR3 reads TGTGCCACCAGTGACGGGACAGCCTCCTACAATGAGCAGTTCTTC. This chain links TRBV24-1 with TRBJ2-1, with 7 bases lining up with TRBD1. The length of the CDR3 is 15 residues. V was pared by 4 bases and J by 0 bases, with 2 bases of the junction left unmatched. Germline V gene sequence: CDR1 KGHDR, CDR2 SFDVKD.

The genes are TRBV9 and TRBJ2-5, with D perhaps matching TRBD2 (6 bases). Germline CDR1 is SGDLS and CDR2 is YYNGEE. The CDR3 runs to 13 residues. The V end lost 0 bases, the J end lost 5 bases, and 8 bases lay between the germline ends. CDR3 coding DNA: TGTGCCAGCAGCGTAGACGGGGGTGAGACCCAGTACTTC. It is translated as CASSVDGGETQYF. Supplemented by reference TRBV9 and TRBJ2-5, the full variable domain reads DSGVTQTPKHLITATGQRVTLRCSPRSGDLSVYWYQQSLDQGLQFLIQYYNGEERAKGNILERFSAQQFPDLHSELNLSSLELGDSALYFCASSVDGGETQYFGPGTRLLVL.

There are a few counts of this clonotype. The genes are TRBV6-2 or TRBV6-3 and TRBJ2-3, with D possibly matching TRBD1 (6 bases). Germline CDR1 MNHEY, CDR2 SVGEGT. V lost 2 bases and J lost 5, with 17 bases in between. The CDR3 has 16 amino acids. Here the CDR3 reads CASSYESEKGGDTQYF. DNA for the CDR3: TGTGCCAGCAGTTACGAATCCGAGAAAGGGGGAGATACGCAGTATTTT.

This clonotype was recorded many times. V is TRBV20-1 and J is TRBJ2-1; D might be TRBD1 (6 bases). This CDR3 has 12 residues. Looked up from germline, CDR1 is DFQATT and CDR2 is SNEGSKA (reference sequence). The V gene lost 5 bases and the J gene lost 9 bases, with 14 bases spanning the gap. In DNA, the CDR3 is TGCAGTGCTTGGACAGCCAATTCTGAGCAGTTCTTC. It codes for CSAWTANSEQFF.

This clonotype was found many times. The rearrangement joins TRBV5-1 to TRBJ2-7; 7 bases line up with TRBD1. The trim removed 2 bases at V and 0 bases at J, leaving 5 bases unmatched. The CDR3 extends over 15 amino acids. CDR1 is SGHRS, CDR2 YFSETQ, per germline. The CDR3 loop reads CASSFDGQASYEQYF. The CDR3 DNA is TGCGCCAGCAGCTTCGATGGACAGGCCTCCTACGAGCAGTACTTC.

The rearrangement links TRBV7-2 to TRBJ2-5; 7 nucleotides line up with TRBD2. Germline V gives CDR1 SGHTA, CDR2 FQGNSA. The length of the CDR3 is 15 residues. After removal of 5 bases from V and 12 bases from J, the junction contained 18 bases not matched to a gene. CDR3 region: CASSPGAATSATKYF. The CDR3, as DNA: TGTGCCAGCAGCCCCGGGGCAGCTACTAGCGCTACGAAGTACTTC.

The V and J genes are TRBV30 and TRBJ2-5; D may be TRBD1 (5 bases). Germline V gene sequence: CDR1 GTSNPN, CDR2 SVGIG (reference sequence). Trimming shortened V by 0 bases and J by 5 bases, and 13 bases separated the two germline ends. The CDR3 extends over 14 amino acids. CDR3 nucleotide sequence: TGTGCCTGGAGTGTACAGGCTGAGGATGAGACCCAGTACTTC. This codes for CAWSVQAEDETQYF.

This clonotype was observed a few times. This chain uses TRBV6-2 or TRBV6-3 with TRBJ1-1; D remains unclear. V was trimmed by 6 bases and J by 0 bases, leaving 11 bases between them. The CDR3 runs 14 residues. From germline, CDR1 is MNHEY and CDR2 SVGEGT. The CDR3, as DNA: TGTGCCAGCAGAGCCGGGCCGATGAACACTGAAGCTTTCTTT. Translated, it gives CASRAGPMNTEAFF.

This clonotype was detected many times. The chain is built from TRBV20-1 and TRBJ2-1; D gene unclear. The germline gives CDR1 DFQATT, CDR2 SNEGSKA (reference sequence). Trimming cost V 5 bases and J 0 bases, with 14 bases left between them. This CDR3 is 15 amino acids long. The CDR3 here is CSAATLPSSYNEQFF. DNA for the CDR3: TGCAGTGCTGCGACCCTCCCTAGCTCCTACAATGAGCAGTTCTTC.